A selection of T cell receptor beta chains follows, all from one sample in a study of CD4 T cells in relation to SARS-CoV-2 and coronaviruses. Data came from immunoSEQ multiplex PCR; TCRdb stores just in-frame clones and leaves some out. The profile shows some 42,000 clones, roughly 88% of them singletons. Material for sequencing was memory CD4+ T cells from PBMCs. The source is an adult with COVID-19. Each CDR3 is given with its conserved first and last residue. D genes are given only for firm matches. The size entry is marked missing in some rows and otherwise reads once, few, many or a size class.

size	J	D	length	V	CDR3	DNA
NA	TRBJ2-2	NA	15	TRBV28	CASGFRGSNTGELFF	TGTGCCAGCGGATTCAGGGGATCGAACACCGGGGAGCTGTTTTTT
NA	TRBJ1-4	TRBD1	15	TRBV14	CASSPWTGGIEKLFF	TGTGCCAGCAGCCCGTGGACAGGGGGGATTGAAAAACTGTTTTTT
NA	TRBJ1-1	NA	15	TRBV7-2	CASSLALGLNTEAFF	TGTGCCAGCAGCTTAGCGCTAGGGTTGAACACTGAAGCTTTCTTT
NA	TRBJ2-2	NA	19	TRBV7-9	CASSPRVGGAHANTGELFF	TGTGCCAGCAGCCCCCGGGTCGGGGGAGCGCATGCGAACACCGGGGAGCTGTTTTTT
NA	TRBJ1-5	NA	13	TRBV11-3	CASSLGVNQPQHF	TGTGCCAGCAGCTTAGGGGTCAATCAGCCCCAGCATTTT
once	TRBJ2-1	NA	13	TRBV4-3	CASRMAGYNEQFF	TGCGCCAGTAGGATGGCAGGTTACAATGAGCAGTTCTTC
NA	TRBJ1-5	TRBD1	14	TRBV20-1	CSASWTGFNQPQHF	TGCAGTGCTAGTTGGACAGGCTTCAATCAGCCCCAGCATTTT
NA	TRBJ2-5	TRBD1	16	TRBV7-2	CASSYRSTGGEETQYF	TGTGCCAGCAGCTATCGTTCGACAGGGGGCGAGGAGACCCAGTACTTC
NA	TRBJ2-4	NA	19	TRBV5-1	CASSLTVTGEQLAKNIQYF	TGCGCCAGCAGCTTAACGGTCACGGGGGAGCAACTAGCCAAAAACATTCAGTACTTC
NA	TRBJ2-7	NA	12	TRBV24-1	CATSDPTGEQYF	TGTGCCACCAGTGACCCCACGGGTGAGCAGTACTTC
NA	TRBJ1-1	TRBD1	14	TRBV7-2	CASSLGDRGFGAFF	TGTGCCAGCAGCTTGGGGGACAGGGGGTTTGGAGCTTTCTTT
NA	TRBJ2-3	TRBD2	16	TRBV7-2	CASSLASGGAGDTQYF	TGTGCCAGCAGCTTAGCTAGCGGGGGGGCCGGAGATACGCAGTATTTT
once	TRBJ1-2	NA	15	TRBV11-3	CASSSLRDIGYGYTF	TGTGCCAGCAGCTCCCTCCGGGACATAGGCTATGGCTACACCTTC
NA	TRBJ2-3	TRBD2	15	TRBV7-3	CASSLLAGGMDTQYF	TGTGCCAGCAGCTTACTAGCGGGGGGGATGGATACGCAGTATTTT
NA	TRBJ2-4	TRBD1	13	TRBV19	CASSPDRKNIQYF	TGTGCCAGTAGTCCGGACAGGAAAAACATTCAGTACTTC
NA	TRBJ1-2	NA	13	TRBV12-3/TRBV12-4	CASSLFGGQGYTF	TGTGCCAGCAGTTTATTTGGGGGTCAGGGCTACACCTTC
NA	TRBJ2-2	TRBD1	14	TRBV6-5	CASGTGSDSGELFF	TGTGCCAGCGGGACAGGGAGCGACTCCGGGGAGCTGTTTTTT
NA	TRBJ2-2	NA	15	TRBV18	CASSPSRQYTGELFF	TGTGCCAGCTCACCCTCCCGACAGTACACCGGGGAGCTGTTTTTT
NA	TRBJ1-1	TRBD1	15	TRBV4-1	CASSHPGQGATEAFF	TGCGCCAGCAGCCATCCCGGACAGGGCGCCACTGAAGCTTTCTTT
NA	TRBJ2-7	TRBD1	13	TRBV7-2	CASSKTGNGEQYF	TGTGCCAGCAGCAAGACAGGGAATGGCGAGCAGTACTTC
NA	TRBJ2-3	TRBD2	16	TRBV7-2	CASSILAGGSTDTQYF	TGTGCCAGCAGCATTCTAGCGGGGGGCTCCACAGATACGCAGTATTTT
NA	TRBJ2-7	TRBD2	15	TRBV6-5	CASRVSGLATYEQYF	TGTGCCAGCAGAGTATCGGGACTAGCGACCTACGAGCAGTACTTC
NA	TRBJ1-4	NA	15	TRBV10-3	CAISTRPGLGEKLFF	TGTGCCATCAGCACCAGACCGGGACTGGGTGAAAAACTGTTTTTT
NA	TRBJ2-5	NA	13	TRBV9	CASSVSPQETQYF	TGTGCCAGCAGCGTATCCCCTCAAGAGACCCAGTACTTC
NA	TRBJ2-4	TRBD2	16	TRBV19	CASQGLAGAPKNIQYF	TGTGCCAGCCAGGGACTAGCGGGGGCACCCAAAAACATTCAGTACTTC
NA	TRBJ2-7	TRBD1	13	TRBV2	CASRTGEVYEQYF	TGTGCCAGCCGGACAGGGGAGGTGTACGAGCAGTACTTC
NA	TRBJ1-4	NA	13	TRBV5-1	CASRVATNEKLFF	TGCGCCAGCAGAGTTGCAACTAATGAAAAACTGTTTTTT
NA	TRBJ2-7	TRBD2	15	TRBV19	CASSIQGAGRDEQYF	TGTGCCAGTAGTATCCAGGGAGCGGGGAGGGACGAGCAGTACTTC
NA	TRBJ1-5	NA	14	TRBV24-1	CATGGQKGNQPQHF	TGTGCCACCGGGGGGCAGAAGGGCAATCAGCCCCAGCATTTT
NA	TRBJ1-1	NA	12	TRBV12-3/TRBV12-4	CASSFSNTEAFF	TGTGCCAGCAGTTTTTCCAACACTGAAGCTTTCTTT
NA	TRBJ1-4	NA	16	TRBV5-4	CASSLGTFATNEKLFF	TGTGCCAGCAGCTTGGGAACGTTTGCAACTAATGAAAAACTGTTTTTT
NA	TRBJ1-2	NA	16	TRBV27	CASSFGRGQIDYGYTF	TGTGCCAGCAGTTTCGGCAGGGGACAAATTGACTATGGCTACACCTTC
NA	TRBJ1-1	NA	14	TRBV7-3	CASSLDPVNTEAFF	TGTGCCAGCAGCTTAGATCCAGTGAACACTGAAGCTTTCTTT
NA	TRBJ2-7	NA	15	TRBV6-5	CASSTAGLPSYEQYF	TGTGCCAGCAGTACGGCCGGGTTACCATCCTACGAGCAGTACTTC
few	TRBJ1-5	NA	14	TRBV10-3	CAISERIDNQPQHF	TGTGCCATCAGTGAGAGGATTGATAATCAGCCCCAGCATTTT
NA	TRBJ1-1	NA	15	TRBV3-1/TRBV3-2	CASSQAWGGDTEAFF	TGTGCCAGCAGCCAAGCATGGGGTGGAGACACTGAAGCTTTCTTT
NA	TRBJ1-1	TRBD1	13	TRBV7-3	CASSKDRVTEAFF	TGTGCCAGCAGCAAGGACAGGGTTACTGAAGCTTTCTTT
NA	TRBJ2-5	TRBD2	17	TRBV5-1	CASSWSTPASGAETQYF	TGCGCCAGCAGCTGGAGCACCCCGGCTAGCGGGGCAGAGACCCAGTACTTC
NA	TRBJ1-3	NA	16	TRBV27	CASSAEGGVSGNTIYF	TGTGCCAGCAGCGCCGAAGGGGGGGTCTCGGGAAACACCATATATTTT
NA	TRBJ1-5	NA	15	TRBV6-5	CASSRGAVRDQPQHF	TGTGCCAGCAGCCGGGGGGCTGTCCGGGACCAGCCCCAGCATTTT
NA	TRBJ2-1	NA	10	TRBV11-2	CASSLGGQFF	TGTGCCAGCAGCTTAGGGGGGCAGTTCTTC
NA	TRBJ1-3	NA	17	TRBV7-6	CASSLGDAGSPGNTIYF	TGTGCCAGCAGCTTAGGGGATGCGGGGTCACCGGGAAACACCATATATTTT
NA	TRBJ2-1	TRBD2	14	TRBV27	CASSRRGGGNEQFF	TGTGCCAGCAGTAGGCGGGGGGGCGGCAATGAGCAGTTCTTC
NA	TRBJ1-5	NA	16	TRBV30	CAWGSRASYSNQPQHF	TGTGCCTGGGGCAGCCGGGCCTCGTATAGCAATCAGCCCCAGCATTTT
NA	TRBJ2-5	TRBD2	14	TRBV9	CASSVGGGHETQYF	TGTGCCAGCAGCGTCGGCGGGGGGCACGAGACCCAGTACTTC
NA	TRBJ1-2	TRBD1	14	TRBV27	CASRTQGITSGYTF	TGTGCCAGCAGGACACAGGGGATAACTTCTGGCTACACCTTC
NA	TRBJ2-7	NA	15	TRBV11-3	CASSLGGRGGYEQYF	TGTGCCAGCAGCTTGGGGGGCAGAGGGGGCTACGAGCAGTACTTC
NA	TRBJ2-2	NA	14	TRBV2	CASSALANTGELFF	TGTGCCAGCAGTGCGCTAGCGAACACCGGGGAGCTGTTTTTT
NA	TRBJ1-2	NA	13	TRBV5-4	CASSLGGWVGYTF	TGTGCCAGCAGCTTGGGGGGTTGGGTTGGCTACACCTTC
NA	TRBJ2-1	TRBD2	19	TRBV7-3	CASSLTKVQRGLSYNEQFF	TGTGCCAGCAGCTTAACGAAGGTCCAGCGGGGGTTGTCCTACAATGAGCAGTTCTTC
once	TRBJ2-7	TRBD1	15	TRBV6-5	CATEGGTGGSYEQYF	TGTGCCACCGAAGGGGGAACAGGGGGCTCCTACGAGCAGTACTTC
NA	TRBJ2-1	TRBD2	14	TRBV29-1	CSVPRLAGVHEQFF	TGCAGCGTTCCCAGGCTAGCGGGGGTACATGAGCAGTTCTTC
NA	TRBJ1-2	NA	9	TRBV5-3	CAISQDGGF	TGTGCCATCTCACAGGACGGAGGCTTC